These 17 T cell receptor beta chains were all obtained from the same sample, sequenced in a study of cytomegalovirus exposure and HLA in healthy donors. The PCR used 60 Vbeta and 13 Jbeta primers. The method was immunoSEQ multiplex PCR; TCRdb's version includes in-frame clones alone and lacks a portion of them. The sample lists roughly 150,000 clones, about three quarters occurring once. Specimen: PBMCs. These receptors originate from a male donor in good health and CMV-seronegative.

This clone was seen more than once but under ten times. This rearrangement joins TRBV15 to TRBJ2-4, with no clear D. V lost 2 bases to trimming and J lost 4 bases, with 12 bases between them. Looked up from germline, CDR1 is LNHNV and CDR2 is YYDKDF (reference sequence). This CDR3 region has 15 residues. The CDR3 loop reads CATSRTDPTKNIQYF. Here the CDR3 DNA reads TGTGCCACCAGCAGAACTGACCCGACAAAAAACATTCAGTACTTC.

This clone appeared a few times. The CDR3 DNA follows: TGTGCCAGCAGCTCCTATAGCGGGGGGACCTACGAGCAGTACTTC. Its protein product is CASSSYSGGTYEQYF. V is TRBV7-2 and J is TRBJ2-7; 10 nucleotides align to TRBD2. Germline V gene sequence: CDR1 SGHTA, CDR2 FQGNSA. The CDR3 is made up of 15 amino acids. V lost 4 bases to trimming and J lost 2 bases; unmatched junction nucleotides: 5.

The rearrangement links TRBV9 to TRBJ1-1, with a tentative D call TRBD1 (6 bases). Germline V gene sequence: CDR1 SGDLS, CDR2 YYNGEE. The CDR3 is 13 residues long. Between the trimmed V and J ends, which lost 3 bases and 4 bases, there was a span of 10 bases. The CDR3 is CASSAQGITEAFF. CDR3 DNA sequence: TGTGCCAGCAGCGCCCAGGGGATCACTGAAGCTTTCTTT.

The genes are TRBV4-1 and TRBJ2-7; a possible D gene is TRBD1 (6 bases). In germline, CDR1 is MGHRA, CDR2 YSYEKL. Trimming shortened V by 4 bases and J by 7 bases, and 14 bases separated the two germline ends. There are 13 residues in the CDR3. The CDR3 nucleotides read TGCGCCAGCAGCCTACGCCGGGACACGGAGCAGTACTTC. Translating gives CASSLRRDTEQYF.

The chain employs TRBV10-3 and TRBJ1-3, with a tentative D call TRBD1 (5 bases). V lost 10 bases and J 4 bases, leaving 14 bases between the germline ends. CDR3 size: 13 residues. Germline V gene lookup returns CDR1 ENHRY and CDR2 SYGVKD. The CDR3 coding sequence is TGTGCCAGCTTGCGGGGCGCGGGAAACACCATATATTTT. Protein product: CASLRGAGNTIYF.

This clone occurred once. The chain links TRBV19 to TRBJ2-7; 12 bases are a match to TRBD1. J gave up 3 bases and V 6 bases, and 6 bases lay outside the gene matches. Per germline, CDR1 LNHDA and CDR2 SQIVND (reference sequence). CDR3 length equals 15 residues. CDR3 sequence (DNA): TGTGCCAGTAGCTACGGGACAGGGGGCGGCTACGAGCAGTACTTC. This sequence encodes CASSYGTGGGYEQYF.

CDR3 residues: CASSDRGEYGYTF. CDR3 DNA sequence: TGTGCCAGCAGTGACAGGGGGGAGTATGGCTACACCTTC. This chain uses TRBV19 with TRBJ1-2, with 9 nucleotides matching TRBD1. The V and J ends lost 9 bases and 5 bases, in that order; junction bases with no gene match: 7. The CDR3 spans 13 residues. Germline lookup yields CDR1 LNHDA and CDR2 SQIVND (reference sequence).

In this sample, this clone turned up a few times. The gene calls are TRBV4-2 and TRBJ2-6, with 15 bases that match TRBD2. The CDR3 is made up of 22 amino acids. The ends lost 1 base at V and 0 bases at J; junction bases unmatched: 10. The V gene's germline CDR1 is LGHNA and CDR2 YNFKEQ. CDR3 sequence: CASSQGIGLAGGSHSGANVLTF. The CDR3 DNA sequence: TGTGCCAGCAGCCAAGGGATCGGACTAGCGGGGGGGTCCCACTCTGGGGCCAACGTCCTGACTTTC.

The V call is TRBV6-5, the J call TRBJ1-3; D is perhaps TRBD1 (5 bases). CDR1 is MNHEY and CDR2 is SVGAGI in the germline V gene. Trimming left V 5 bases short and J 8 bases short, with 13 bases between. CDR3 length: 13 amino acids. CDR3 in DNA: TGTGCCAGCAGTGGATCCAGGGAATACACCATATATTTT. It codes for CASSGSREYTIYF.

V and J are TRBV9 and TRBJ2-1, with 12 bases identical to TRBD2. The V gene's germline CDR1 is SGDLS and CDR2 YYNGEE. Trimming at V came to 0 bases and at J to 7 bases, leaving 17 bases not matched to a gene. This CDR3 has 20 residues. As DNA, the CDR3 is TGTGCCAGCAGCGTAGAGGGGGACTATCTAGCGGGGGGGCACGGAAATGAGCAGTTCTTC. Translation gives CASSVEGDYLAGGHGNEQFF.

V and J are TRBV14 and TRBJ1-2; TRBD1 agrees at 10 bases. Germline values: CDR1 SGHDN, CDR2 FVKESK. J was trimmed by 8 bases and V by 1 base; bases with no gene match: 4. This CDR3 region has 14 residues. The CDR3 region is CASSQVGTGVGYTF. The CDR3 DNA reads TGTGCCAGCAGCCAAGTCGGGACAGGGGTAGGCTACACCTTC.

This chain joins TRBV2 and TRBJ2-5; 9 nucleotides line up with TRBD1. This CDR3 is built from 17 residues. V lost 5 bases and J lost 4; bases outside the gene matches: 14. The V gene's germline CDR1 is SNHLY and CDR2 FYNNEI. In nucleotides, the CDR3 is TGTGCCAGCAGTTTTACAGGGGGCGGACTCTTCCGAGAGACCCAGTACTTC. It yields the protein CASSFTGGGLFRETQYF.

This clone has just a few counts. The rearrangement uses TRBV5-5 and TRBJ1-4, with D tentatively TRBD1 (6 bases). The germline V gene has CDR1 SGHKS and CDR2 YYEKEE (reference sequence). The CDR3 is made up of 14 amino acids. The V gene lost 4 bases and the J gene lost 7 bases, with 14 bases spanning the gap. CDR3 residues: CASSPPQGTEKLFF. The CDR3 DNA sequence: TGTGCCAGCAGCCCACCACAGGGAACTGAAAAACTGTTTTTT.

The V and J genes are TRBV7-3 and TRBJ2-5; 9 bases match TRBD2. With V trimmed by 5 bases and J by 5 bases, 6 bases remained unmatched. The germline gives CDR1 SGHTA, CDR2 FQGTGA. The CDR3 has 14 residues. CDR3 in amino acids: CASSHSGGRETQYF. As DNA, the CDR3 is TGTGCCAGCAGCCATAGCGGGGGTCGGGAGACCCAGTACTTC. Together with reference TRBV7-3 and TRBJ2-5, the CDR3 gives the full variable domain: GAGVSQTPSNKVTEKGKYVELRCDPISGHTALYWYRQSLGQGPEFLIYFQGTGAADDSGLPNDRFFAVRPEGSVSTLKIQRTERGDSAVYLCASSHSGGRETQYFGPGTRLLVL.

This chain joins TRBV11-3 and TRBJ1-2; D remains unclear. From germline, CDR1 is SGHNT and CDR2 YENEEA. This CDR3 spans 15 amino acids. V was cut by 0 bases and J by 5 bases, with 13 bases left in between. CDR3 amino acids: CASSLDNQDSYGYTF. The CDR3 DNA reads as TGTGCCAGCAGCTTAGATAACCAGGATTCGTATGGCTACACCTTC.

V and J are TRBV2 and TRBJ1-2, with TRBD1 as a possible D gene (6 bases). Per the germline V gene, CDR1 is SNHLY and CDR2 is FYNNEI. V was trimmed by 4 bases and J by 2 bases, leaving 17 bases between them. The CDR3 totals 16 residues. CDR3 DNA: TGTGCCAGCAGTGTTAATAGGGACACCAAAAACTATGGCTACACCTTC. This codes for CASSVNRDTKNYGYTF.

The V gene is TRBV7-8, the J gene TRBJ2-4; TRBD2 matches at 10 bases. V was clipped by 5 bases and J by 0 bases; unmatched bases: 10. The V gene's germline CDR1 is SGHVS and CDR2 FQNEAQ. The CDR3 has 18 residues. CDR3: CASSPPGTSVIAKNIQYF. The DNA for the CDR3 is TGTGCCAGCAGCCCGCCCGGGACTAGCGTTATAGCCAAAAACATTCAGTACTTC.